Listed below are T cell receptor beta chains from one sample, sequenced in a study of T cells in Graves' hyperthyroidism and ophthalmopathy. Using its own MiXCR run on the multiplex PCR reads, TCRdb lists one record per CDR3 protein. The data contain more than 150,000 distinct CDR3 sequences, about a sixth of them seen just once; the ten biggest clones take up around 27%. What was sequenced was blood. These receptors originate from a woman aged 45-65 years with Graves' hyperthyroidism. CDR3s include the opening cysteine and the closing phenylalanine or tryptophan. Each record gives: clone size, J gene, D gene, V gene, CDR3 DNA, CDR3 protein. D genes are given only for firm matches. Only part of the rows carry a size: once, few, many, or a class if the clone is expanded.

size: many
J: TRBJ1-4
D: .
V: TRBV6-5
DNA: TGTGCCAGCAGTTACCTCGGGACGGCAACTAATGAAAAACTGTTTTTT
CDR3: CASSYLGTATNEKLFF

size: .
J: TRBJ1-2
D: .
V: TRBV10-2
DNA: TGCGCCAGATTTTCGTACCAGAAGAATAACTATGGCTACACCTTC
CDR3: CARFSYQKNNYGYTF

size: many
J: TRBJ2-3
D: .
V: TRBV9
DNA: TGTGCCAGCAGCGTAGTAGCGGCCAGTTCCTCAGATACGCAGTATTTT
CDR3: CASSVVAASSSDTQYF

size: many
J: TRBJ1-2
D: TRBD1
V: TRBV28
DNA: TGTGCCAGCAGTCAACAGGGGGCGCAGGTGTTAGGCTACACCTTC
CDR3: CASSQQGAQVLGYTF

size: many
J: TRBJ1-2
D: .
V: TRBV2
DNA: TGTGCCAGCAGGCGCGGACAACAAGGACAGTTCTATGGCTACACCTTC
CDR3: CASRRGQQGQFYGYTF

size: .
J: TRBJ1-5
D: TRBD1
V: TRBV27
DNA: TGTGCCAGCTGGACAGGGTTTGGGCAGCCCCAGCATTTT
CDR3: CASWTGFGQPQHF

size: many
J: TRBJ1-2
D: .
V: TRBV20-1
DNA: TGCAGTGCTCCCCCCGAGGGATTATATAACTATGGCTACACCTTC
CDR3: CSAPPEGLYNYGYTF

size: many
J: TRBJ2-7
D: .
V: TRBV5-5
DNA: TGTGCCAGCAGCTTGTTGACCAGCTCCTACGAGCAGTACTTC
CDR3: CASSLLTSSYEQYF

size: .
J: TRBJ2-7
D: .
V: TRBV7-9
DNA: TGTGCCAGCAGCTTTGGTGAGGGGTTCGAGCAGTACTTC
CDR3: CASSFGEGFEQYF

size: .
J: TRBJ2-5
D: .
V: TRBV18
DNA: TGTGCCAGCTCCCCCAACGTTGCGGAGACCCAGTACTTC
CDR3: CASSPNVAETQYF

size: many
J: TRBJ2-2
D: .
V: TRBV7-2
DNA: TGTGCCAGCAGCCCCCGGATGACCACACAGACCGGGGAGCTGTTTTTT
CDR3: CASSPRMTTQTGELFF

size: many
J: TRBJ2-7
D: TRBD2
V: TRBV19
DNA: TGTGCCAGTAGCTTCAGGGAGGGCTACGAGCAGTACTTC
CDR3: CASSFREGYEQYF

size: many
J: TRBJ2-1
D: .
V: TRBV11-2
DNA: TGTGCCAGCAGCTTTTTCGGGGGGCCCAATGAGCAGTTCTTC
CDR3: CASSFFGGPNEQFF

size: .
J: TRBJ2-7
D: TRBD1
V: TRBV18
DNA: TGTGCCAGCTCACCTACCGGGACAGGGGTGGTCGAGCAGTACTTC
CDR3: CASSPTGTGVVEQYF

size: many
J: TRBJ2-2
D: TRBD2
V: TRBV11-2
DNA: TGTGCCAGCAGCCCTAGGGGCGGGGGGGCCGCCGGGGAGCTGTTTTTT
CDR3: CASSPRGGGAAGELFF

size: few
J: TRBJ1-2
D: .
V: TRBV6-1
DNA: TGTGCCAGCAGTGATCGAGGCAAATCTAACTATGGCTACACCTTC
CDR3: CASSDRGKSNYGYTF

size: many
J: TRBJ2-5
D: TRBD1
V: TRBV6-2/TRBV6-3
DNA: TGTGCCAGTCGACCCGCCGGGACAGGGGTCGGTCGCCAGTACTTC
CDR3: CASRPAGTGVGRQYF

size: many
J: TRBJ1-5
D: .
V: TRBV11-2
DNA: TGTGCCAGCAGCTTGGTTCAGCCCCAGCATTTT
CDR3: CASSLVQPQHF

size: many
J: TRBJ2-5
D: .
V: TRBV13
DNA: TGTGCCAGCAGCTTAGGCTCGTACAACCAAGAGACCCAGTACTTC
CDR3: CASSLGSYNQETQYF

size: .
J: TRBJ2-1
D: .
V: TRBV12-3/TRBV12-4
DNA: TGTGCCAGCGGCCGGGACGGGACCTACAATGAGCAGTTCTTC
CDR3: CASGRDGTYNEQFF

size: .
J: TRBJ2-7
D: .
V: TRBV5-1
DNA: TGCGCCAGCAGCCCGGGGGGGACAGGCAGGCGGTCCTACGAGCAGTACTTC
CDR3: CASSPGGTGRRSYEQYF

size: .
J: TRBJ1-2
D: TRBD1
V: TRBV19
DNA: TGTGCCAGTATGGGACAGCCATATGGCTACACCTTC
CDR3: CASMGQPYGYTF

size: many
J: TRBJ1-6
D: TRBD1
V: TRBV6-1
DNA: TGTGCCAGCAGTTCAGGCTCCGGGACAGGGAGTTCACCCCTCCACTTT
CDR3: CASSSGSGTGSSPLHF

size: many
J: TRBJ1-5
D: .
V: TRBV28
DNA: TGTGCCAGCACTACCGGAGGTGGCCATCAGCCCCAGCATTTT
CDR3: CASTTGGGHQPQHF

size: .
J: TRBJ1-4
D: .
V: TRBV5-1
DNA: TGCGCCAGCAGGAGGGGGACGAATTCTGCAACTAATGAAAAACTGTTTTTT
CDR3: CASRRGTNSATNEKLFF

size: many
J: TRBJ1-1
D: .
V: TRBV5-1
DNA: TGCGCCAGCGGACAGTCGAACACTGAAGCTTTCTTT
CDR3: CASGQSNTEAFF

size: many
J: TRBJ1-3
D: TRBD1
V: TRBV18
DNA: TGTGCCAGCTCACCGGGACAGGGAGGAAACACCATATATTTT
CDR3: CASSPGQGGNTIYF

size: many
J: TRBJ1-5
D: .
V: TRBV5-1
DNA: TGCGCCAGCAGCTTGAGCCCCCTTGGGTTCAATCAGCCCCAGCATTTT
CDR3: CASSLSPLGFNQPQHF

size: .
J: TRBJ1-1
D: .
V: TRBV7-3
DNA: TGTGCCAGCAGCTTAGGCAGCCCGTCGTCGGGCACTGAAGCTTTCTTT
CDR3: CASSLGSPSSGTEAFF

size: many
J: TRBJ2-5
D: .
V: TRBV7-2
DNA: TGTGCCAGCAGCCTCCTAGGAGACGGGGAGACCCAGTACTTC
CDR3: CASSLLGDGETQYF

size: many
J: TRBJ2-1
D: .
V: TRBV7-3
DNA: TGTGCCAGCAGCCCTGCCGCAGGGGTAGGTTACAATGAGCAGTTCTTC
CDR3: CASSPAAGVGYNEQFF

size: many
J: TRBJ1-2
D: .
V: TRBV2
DNA: TGTGCCAGCAGTGAAGTGTTGTATGGCTACACCTTC
CDR3: CASSEVLYGYTF

size: many
J: TRBJ1-1
D: .
V: TRBV5-1
DNA: TGCGCCAGCCGCAGGGAGGGGAACACTGAAGCTTTCTTT
CDR3: CASRREGNTEAFF

size: .
J: TRBJ2-7
D: TRBD1
V: TRBV7-8
DNA: TGTGCCAGCAGCCTACAGGGGATCCGATACGAGCAGTACTTC
CDR3: CASSLQGIRYEQYF

size: many
J: TRBJ2-7
D: TRBD2
V: TRBV3-1
DNA: TGTGCCAGCAGCCAACGGACTAGCGGGGGGGGCCCATACGAGCAGTACTTC
CDR3: CASSQRTSGGGPYEQYF

size: .
J: TRBJ2-1
D: TRBD1
V: TRBV11-2
DNA: TGTGCCAGCAGCCAGATAGAGGGGGCGAACAATGCGCAGTTCTTC
CDR3: CASSQIEGANNAQFF

size: many
J: TRBJ1-1
D: .
V: TRBV19
DNA: TGTGCCAGTAGCCAGGGGTGGGCCACTGAAGCTTTCTTT
CDR3: CASSQGWATEAFF

size: many
J: TRBJ1-3
D: .
V: TRBV6-1
DNA: TGTGCCAGCAAGGGTATCTCTGGAAACACCATATATTTT
CDR3: CASKGISGNTIYF

size: many
J: TRBJ1-5
D: .
V: TRBV24-1
DNA: TGTGCCATCGAGGGGGGCAATCAGCCCCAGCATTTT
CDR3: CAIEGGNQPQHF

size: medium-sized
J: TRBJ1-1
D: TRBD1
V: TRBV6-1
DNA: TGTGCCAGCAACCAACAGGGGAGCACTGAAGCTTTCTTT
CDR3: CASNQQGSTEAFF

size: many
J: TRBJ2-1
D: TRBD1
V: TRBV5-1
DNA: TGCGCCAGCAGCCTACAGGGGGAACTCATTCTTGCCTACAATGAGCAGTTCTTC
CDR3: CASSLQGELILAYNEQFF

size: many
J: TRBJ1-5
D: .
V: TRBV25-1
DNA: TGTGCCAGCAGTGAAAGCGGGTATGGCAATCAGCCCCAGCATTTT
CDR3: CASSESGYGNQPQHF

size: many
J: TRBJ2-1
D: .
V: TRBV13
DNA: TGTGCCAGCAGCTTAGGACTCGCCCTCAATGAGCAGTTCTTC
CDR3: CASSLGLALNEQFF

size: .
J: TRBJ1-2
D: .
V: TRBV28
DNA: TGTGCCAGCAGTCTCCAATTGCTTGGCTACACCTTC
CDR3: CASSLQLLGYTF

size: many
J: TRBJ1-2
D: .
V: TRBV11-2
DNA: TGTGCCAGCAGCTTAGGGGTTGGCTACACCTTC
CDR3: CASSLGVGYTF

size: many
J: TRBJ1-4
D: .
V: TRBV29-1
DNA: TGCAGCGGGGGACGGACAGAAAATGAAAAACTGTTTTTT
CDR3: CSGGRTENEKLFF

size: many
J: TRBJ2-6
D: .
V: TRBV6-1
DNA: TGTGCCAGCAGTCCAGGGTTGACTGGGGCCAACGTCCTGACTTTC
CDR3: CASSPGLTGANVLTF

size: many
J: TRBJ2-7
D: TRBD2
V: TRBV27
DNA: TGTGCCAGCAGTAGTCTAGCGGGGACCTACGAGCAGTACTTC
CDR3: CASSSLAGTYEQYF

size: few
J: TRBJ2-3
D: .
V: TRBV4-1
DNA: TGCGCCAGCAGCCAAGGGGGGGCAGTATCAGATACGCAGTATTTT
CDR3: CASSQGGAVSDTQYF

size: .
J: TRBJ1-1
D: .
V: TRBV2
DNA: TGTGCCAGCATGGTTGGATCGGGCCGTCCGGATGACACTGAAGCTTTCTTT
CDR3: CASMVGSGRPDDTEAFF

size: .
J: TRBJ2-5
D: .
V: TRBV7-9
DNA: TGTGCCAGCAGCCCGACGTTAAAGGAGACCCAGTACTTC
CDR3: CASSPTLKETQYF

size: many
J: TRBJ1-5
D: .
V: TRBV20-1
DNA: TGCAGTGCTAGAGATCCGACAGGCGCATTGCCCCAGCATTTT
CDR3: CSARDPTGALPQHF

size: many
J: TRBJ1-1
D: .
V: TRBV6-2/TRBV6-3
DNA: TGTGCCAGCCTTTACACCACAGGGAACACTGAAGCTTTCTTT
CDR3: CASLYTTGNTEAFF